Listed here are 19 T cell receptor beta chains from one sample, sequenced in a study of post-analysis software for immune sequencing data. No antigen is known for these receptors. The study's findings and limits: Five TRBV segments, including TRBV5-6, TRBV5-1 and TRBV20-1, were more frequent in patients than controls.

Unique molecular identifiers were built into the TCR beta cDNA libraries. TCRdb reprocessed the PCR reads via MiXCR and lists one record per CDR3 protein. The sample contains roughly 400,000 distinct CDR3 sequences, 30% to 45% of which appear only once. Source material: blood. Every receptor here comes from a girl aged 2-10 years with multiple sclerosis.

The J gene is TRBJ2-6, the V gene TRBV11-2; 7 bases align to TRBD1. The CDR3 runs to 20 residues. Germline loops: CDR1 SGHAT, CDR2 FQNNGV. J gave up 4 bases and V 1 base, and 16 bases lay outside the gene matches. The CDR3 reads CASSLVVEDRPEVGANVLTF. CDR3 nucleotide sequence: TGTGCCAGCAGCTTAGTTGTTGAGGACAGGCCTGAGGTGGGGGCCAACGTCCTGACTTTC.

This clonotype was counted only a few times. This chain uses TRBV4-1 with TRBJ2-1, with 11 bases that match TRBD2. Losses at the gene ends were 2 bases for V and 8 bases for J; bases not matched to a gene: 8. Germline values: CDR1 MGHRA, CDR2 YSYEKL. This CDR3 has 16 amino acids. The CDR3 reads CASSQFFSGRGDEQFF. CDR3 nucleotides: TGCGCCAGCAGCCAATTTTTTAGCGGGAGGGGCGATGAGCAGTTCTTC.

This clonotype has a handful of counts. The chain combines TRBV4-1 with TRBJ2-5; D gene ambiguous. The V gene's germline CDR1 is MGHRA and CDR2 YSYEKL. Trimming took off 0 bases at V and 12 bases at J, with 14 bases between the two ends. CDR3 length: 13 amino acids. CDR3 loop: CASSQELSFVEYF. For the CDR3, the DNA is TGCGCCAGCAGCCAAGAATTGAGCTTTGTCGAGTACTTC.

Only a few counts were recorded for this clonotype. The rearrangement joins TRBV7-6 to TRBJ2-7, with D tentatively TRBD2 (6 bases). The V and J ends lost 0 bases and 6 bases respectively, with 15 bases between them. The germline V gene encodes CDR1 SGHVS and CDR2 FNYEAQ. The CDR3 extends over 15 amino acids. The CDR3 nucleotides are TGTGCCAGCAGCTTAGCCTATCGGGACTCGGGCGAGCAGTACTTC. Translation: CASSLAYRDSGEQYF.

V usage is TRBV28 and J usage is TRBJ2-1; D perhaps matches TRBD2 (6 bases). Trimming removed 6 bases from V and 5 bases from J, with 17 bases in between. The CDR3 totals 15 residues. Germline CDR1 and CDR2: MDHEN and SYDVKM. The CDR3 DNA is TGTGCCAGCAGGCGGGGTTTGCGGTGGGACAATGAGCAGTTCTTC. Translated: CASRRGLRWDNEQFF. The full variable domain, rest sourced from reference TRBV28 and TRBJ2-1, is DVKVTQSSRYLVKRTGEKVFLECVQDMDHENMFWYRQDPGLGLRLIYFSYDVKMKEKGDIPEGYSVSREKKERFSLILESASTNQTSMYLCASRRGLRWDNEQFFGPGTRLTVL.

V usage is TRBV28 and J usage is TRBJ2-5; TRBD1 aligns across 9 bases. The CDR3 totals 14 residues. Germline V lookup: CDR1 MDHEN, CDR2 SYDVKM. Unmatched junction bases numbered 6, after V lost 5 bases and J lost 5 bases. Here the CDR3 DNA reads TGTGCCAGCAGTCAACCGGGACAGGGTGAGACCCAGTACTTC. Translated: CASSQPGQGETQYF.

To note about this clonotype: One end of the junction is discordant with germline, which a read error may explain. J is TRBJ2-6 and V is TRBV7-9, with 9 positions matching TRBD1. The CDR3 consists of 18 residues. The germline V gene encodes CDR1 SEHNR and CDR2 FQNEAQ (reference sequence). CDR3 sequence: CASSLVYTGGAGANILTF. CDR3 bases: TGTGCCAGCAGCTTAGTATATACAGGGGGCGCCGGGGCCAACATCCTGACTTTC.

The gene calls are TRBV6-5 and TRBJ1-6, with D hard to call. V was clipped by 4 bases and J by 10 bases, with 17 bases between them. The CDR3 has 15 residues. Germline V gene lookup returns CDR1 MNHEY and CDR2 SVGAGI. As DNA, the CDR3 is TGTGCCAGCAGTTCCAGGCTCCCGGGCCACTCACCCCTCCACTTT. Its translation: CASSSRLPGHSPLHF.

The sample holds a few counts of this clonotype. The rearrangement links TRBV5-6 to TRBJ1-3; no reliable D call. Germline CDR1 SGHDT, CDR2 YYEEEE. V lost 2 bases, J lost 2 bases, and 11 bases lay in between. This CDR3 is built from 15 residues. The CDR3 DNA sequence: TGTGCCAGCAGCTTAAGGGCCGGCACTGGAAACACCATATATTTT. This sequence encodes CASSLRAGTGNTIYF.

The chain has TRBV5-1 and TRBJ2-3; 11 nucleotides line up with TRBD2. Germline-derived CDR1 and CDR2 are SGHRS and YFSETQ. The CDR3 sequence is 14 residues long. V lost 4 bases and J lost 6; bases outside the gene matches: 4. The CDR3 reads CASSPSGGPDTQYF. In DNA, the CDR3 is TGCGCCAGCAGCCCTAGCGGGGGGCCCGATACGCAGTATTTT.

Details on this clonotype: A junction end diverges from the germline sequence, so it may reflect a read error. The chain has TRBV2 and TRBJ2-7; D may be TRBD1 or TRBD2 (6 bases each). The closer fit of TRBJ2-5 to the DNA end suggests the J call may be wrong. This CDR3 has 12 residues. Germline lookup yields CDR1 SNHLY and CDR2 FYNNEI. The CDR3 here is CAGSEGGETQYF. The CDR3 DNA sequence: TGTGCCGGCAGTGAGGGGGGAGAGACCCAGTACTTC.

As concerns this clonotype: This may stem from a read error, because a much larger clone lies one nucleotide away. The chain recombines TRBV28 with TRBJ2-1; D possibly corresponds to TRBD2 (6 bases). V gave up 6 bases and J gave up 3 bases, with 12 bases separating them. CDR1 is MDHEN, CDR2 SYDVKM, per germline. The CDR3 totals 14 residues. CDR3 in amino acids: CASRGEGLYNEQFF. In nucleotides, the CDR3 is TGTGCCAGCAGAGGCGAGGGACTCTACAATGAGCAGTTCTTC.

This clonotype has more than one count but fewer than ten. This chain joins TRBV4-2 and TRBJ2-1; 8 nucleotides agree with TRBD2. The V gene end was trimmed by 5 bases and the J gene end by 9 bases; junction bases not matched to a gene: 12. CDR3 length equals 15 residues. Germline-derived CDR1 and CDR2 are LGHNA and YNFKEQ. Here the CDR3 DNA reads TGTGCCAGCAGCACTTCCGGGACTAGTGATGGTGAGCAGTTCTTC. Translated: CASSTSGTSDGEQFF.

CDR3 in DNA: TGTGCCAGCAGCGTAGACGGGAGGGCCTACGAGCAGTACTTC. Translation: CASSVDGRAYEQYF. V and J are TRBV9 and TRBJ2-7; 8 positions match TRBD2. The trim removed 0 bases at V and 2 bases at J, leaving 1 base unmatched. Germline CDR1 and CDR2: SGDLS and YYNGEE. The CDR3 sequence is 14 residues long.

The gene calls are TRBV3-1 and TRBJ2-7; D possibly corresponds to TRBD2 (6 bases). Germline-derived CDR1 and CDR2 are LGHDT and YNNKEL (reference sequence). V lost 2 bases and J 4 bases, leaving 21 bases between the germline ends. The CDR3 runs to 17 residues. The CDR3 loop is CASSQLRRDSFYYEQYF. CDR3 bases: TGTGCCAGCAGCCAATTAAGGAGGGACTCATTTTATTACGAGCAGTACTTC.

V is TRBV7-9 and J is TRBJ2-6, with a tentative D call TRBD1 (5 bases). V was pared by 3 bases and J by 2 bases, with 8 bases between. The CDR3 has 15 amino acids. From germline, CDR1 is SEHNR and CDR2 FQNEAQ (reference sequence). The CDR3 DNA is TGTGCCAGCAGCTTCGCAGGGACTGGGGCCAACGTCCTGACTTTC. Translation gives CASSFAGTGANVLTF.

The chain combines TRBV7-3 with TRBJ2-6, with unresolved D. Looked up from germline, CDR1 is SGHTA and CDR2 is FQGTGA. This CDR3 spans 16 amino acids. Trimming took 1 base from V and 0 from J, leaving 7 bases between them. The CDR3 loop is CASSLRGGSGANVLTF. The CDR3 nucleotides are TGTGCCAGCAGCTTAAGGGGTGGCTCTGGGGCCAACGTCCTGACTTTC.

The chain employs TRBV12-5 and TRBJ2-3, with D possibly matching TRBD2 (6 bases). Germline loops: CDR1 LGHNT, CDR2 FRNRAP. The CDR3 runs to 13 residues. Deletions cut 1 base from V and 6 bases from J, with 8 bases between. For the CDR3, the DNA is TGTGCTAGTGGTTTGGCCCGGGGGGATACGCAGTATTTT. Protein product: CASGLARGDTQYF.

The chain uses TRBV29-1 and TRBJ1-2; D is unclear. Germline V CDR1 and CDR2: SQVTM, ANQGSEA. CDR3 size: 13 residues. The ends were cut back, 5 bases at V and 2 bases at J, with 12 bases in the middle. CDR3 coding DNA: TGCAGCGTTCCATATGCAAGGAACTATGGCTACACCTTC. Translation gives CSVPYARNYGYTF. The whole variable domain, remainder taken from reference TRBV29-1 and TRBJ1-2, is SAVISQKPSRDICQRGTSLTIQCQVDSQVTMMFWYRQQPGQSLTLIATANQGSEATYESGFVIDKFPISRPNLTFSTLTVSNMSPEDSSIYLCSVPYARNYGYTFGSGTRLTVV.